These T cell receptor beta chains were read from a single sample in a study of CD8 T cells in ankylosing spondylitis. Via MiXCR, TCRdb re-called the 5' RACE reads, giving one row per CDR3 protein. The data hold around 330,000 distinct CDR3 sequences, with under 14% observed a single time. Material for sequencing was blood, either unsorted or a sorted T cell fraction (not recorded which). The receptors come from a female donor with ankylosing spondylitis or in good health (not recorded which). The CDR3 runs from the conserved cysteine through the conserved F or W. A D gene is named only where the DNA matches it firmly. Clone size is shown for a subset of rows, as once, few, many or a class of expanded clone.

TRBJ2-1,TRBV25-1,many,TRBD2,TGTGCCAGCAGTGTCCCCCGACTAGCGGGGGGCAACAATGAGCAGTTCTTC,CASSVPRLAGGNNEQFF
TRBJ1-6,TRBV5-1,many,NA,TGCGCCAGCAGCCCCCGGGACGGCAAATATAATTCACCCCTCCACTTT,CASSPRDGKYNSPLHF
TRBJ2-3,TRBV20-1,NA,NA,TGCGTTTTGGGGCAGGGGACTTCGGATACGCAGTATTTT,CVLGQGTSDTQYF
TRBJ1-1,TRBV29-1,many,NA,TGCAGCGGGGGGGGGCAGGCCCAAAGAGGCACTGAAGCTTTCTTT,CSGGGQAQRGTEAFF
TRBJ1-2,TRBV20-1,NA,NA,TGCAGTGCTAGAGATGGGCGGGGTAACTATGGCTACACCTTC,CSARDGRGNYGYTF
TRBJ2-5,TRBV5-1,few,TRBD2,TGCGCCAGCAGCTTGGCTCCGGGACTAGCAGAAGAGACCCAGTACTTC,CASSLAPGLAEETQYF
TRBJ1-3,TRBV12-3/TRBV12-4,few,NA,TGTGCCAGCACCCTAACCGGCATTCTCTCTGGAAACACCATATATTTT,CASTLTGILSGNTIYF
TRBJ2-2,TRBV14,few,TRBD2,TGTGCCAGCAGCCAGTTCGTCGGCGGGAGTACCGGGGAGCTGTTTTTT,CASSQFVGGSTGELFF
TRBJ2-2,TRBV4-3,many,TRBD2,TGCGCCAGCAGCCAAAGTGTTAGCGGGAGGTCAAGCACCGGGGAGCTGTTTTTT,CASSQSVSGRSSTGELFF
TRBJ1-5,TRBV20-1,many,NA,TGCAGTGTCCCCCCCGGGGCAGACCACTATTATAGCAATCAGCCCCAGCATTTT,CSVPPGADHYYSNQPQHF
TRBJ2-1,TRBV19,many,TRBD1,TGTGCCAGTAGTACATTGACAGGGTTCAATGAGCAGTTCTTC,CASSTLTGFNEQFF
TRBJ2-5,TRBV20-1,many,NA,TGCAGTGCTAGTGCCTCCGGGACCCAAGAGACCCAGTACTTC,CSASASGTQETQYF
TRBJ2-5,TRBV20-1,many,NA,TGCAGTGCTCTAGGGTCGGTAGAGACCCAGTACTTC,CSALGSVETQYF
TRBJ1-2,TRBV5-1,many,NA,TGCGCCAGCAGCTTGGCCGAAGGGAACTATGGCTACACCTTC,CASSLAEGNYGYTF
TRBJ2-1,TRBV5-1,many,NA,TGCGCCAGCAGCTTGGACGACAATGAGCAGTTCTTC,CASSLDDNEQFF
TRBJ1-1,TRBV27,many,NA,TGTGCCCAAAAGACAGGTTCCACTGAAGCTTTCTTT,CAQKTGSTEAFF
TRBJ2-2,TRBV12-3/TRBV12-4,many,NA,TGTGCCAGCAGTTTGGAAACGCTGAGGGGCACCGGGGAGCTGTTTTTT,CASSLETLRGTGELFF
TRBJ2-7,TRBV5-1,many,NA,TGCGCCAGCAGCTTACTGGGGGTCAGCTCCTACGAGCAGTACTTC,CASSLLGVSSYEQYF
TRBJ1-6,TRBV12-3/TRBV12-4,many,NA,TGTGCCAGCAGTTTCGGGAGCTCCTATAATTCACCCCTCCACTTT,CASSFGSSYNSPLHF
TRBJ2-3,TRBV15,few,TRBD2,TGTGCCACCAGCAGAGATACGAGCGGGAGGTCAGATACGCAGTATTTT,CATSRDTSGRSDTQYF
TRBJ1-5,TRBV12-3/TRBV12-4,many,NA,TGTGCCAGCAGTTTTGTTGGGGGGGCCGGGAATCAGCCCCAGCATTTT,CASSFVGGAGNQPQHF
TRBJ1-1,TRBV6-1,many,TRBD1,TGTGCCAGCAGCAACCGGACAGGGGGGACTGAAGCTTTCTTT,CASSNRTGGTEAFF
TRBJ1-5,TRBV18,many,TRBD1,TGTGCCAGCTCACCGAGACTGGGACAGACTTCCTATCAGCCCCAGCATTTT,CASSPRLGQTSYQPQHF
TRBJ2-2,TRBV6-5,many,NA,TGTGCCAGCAGTTACGCGTCGCGTATGAACACCGGGGAGCTGTTTTTT,CASSYASRMNTGELFF
TRBJ2-3,TRBV2,few,NA,TGTGCCAGCAGCGGGATGGCAGGGAGTCCACAAGATACGCAGTATTTT,CASSGMAGSPQDTQYF
TRBJ1-5,TRBV20-1,many,NA,TGCAGTGCAAGATACAGGGAGGGTCAGCCCCAGCATTTT,CSARYREGQPQHF
TRBJ1-5,TRBV20-1,few,NA,TGCAGTGCTCTTCTTGGGGCAGGAGATAGCAATCAGCCCCAGCATTTT,CSALLGAGDSNQPQHF
TRBJ2-1,TRBV20-1,NA,NA,TGCAGTGCTAGAGATGGACGGTACAATGAGCAGTTCTTC,CSARDGRYNEQFF
TRBJ1-3,TRBV20-1,many,NA,TGCAGTGCGGCCGGACAAGTGAACACCATATATTTT,CSAAGQVNTIYF
TRBJ2-2,TRBV5-1,many,TRBD1,TGCGCCAGCAGCCGCTCGACAGGGGGGGCCGGGGAGCTGTTTTTT,CASSRSTGGAGELFF
TRBJ2-1,TRBV20-1,many,TRBD2,TGCAGTGCTAGAGATTCGAGAAGCGGGAGGACCGAGGAGCAGTTCTTC,CSARDSRSGRTEEQFF
TRBJ1-4,TRBV7-6,NA,NA,TGTGCCAGCAGCACACAGGGTATCGGGGGAAAACTGTTTTTT,CASSTQGIGGKLFF
TRBJ2-6,TRBV20-1,NA,NA,TGCAGTGGCCGACAGGCCTCTGGGGCCAACGTCCTGACTTTC,CSGRQASGANVLTF
TRBJ1-5,TRBV7-9,many,NA,TGTGCCAGCAGCTCAGCCAATCAGCCCCAGCATTTT,CASSSANQPQHF
TRBJ1-1,TRBV3-1,few,NA,TGTGCCAGTTCTACCTTGGGGGTGGGCACTGAAGCTTTCTTT,CASSTLGVGTEAFF
TRBJ2-7,TRBV10-3,many,TRBD2,TGTGCCATCAGTGAAGCGGGGGCCTCCTACGAGCAGTACTTC,CAISEAGASYEQYF
TRBJ2-2,TRBV10-3,many,TRBD2,TGTGCCATCAGTGAGTCGTCCGGACTAGCGGGATCCCGACCGAACACCGGGGAGCTGTTTTTT,CAISESSGLAGSRPNTGELFF
TRBJ1-1,TRBV28,many,NA,TGTGCCAGCAGTTTAAGCCCCGTCGGTGAAGCTTTCTTT,CASSLSPVGEAFF
TRBJ1-3,TRBV10-2,many,NA,TGCGCCAGCATTCCGACAGATCCTTCTGGAAACACCATATATTTT,CASIPTDPSGNTIYF
TRBJ1-5,TRBV6-1,many,NA,TGTGCCAGTCTAGAGGGGGGTGGTCAGCCCCAGCATTTT,CASLEGGGQPQHF
TRBJ2-7,TRBV7-2,few,TRBD1,TGTGCCAGCAGCTCCAAACCGGGACAGTCCTACGAGCAGTACTTC,CASSSKPGQSYEQYF
TRBJ1-2,TRBV5-6,many,NA,TGTGCCAGCAGCTTGTCCGCCTTTAACTATGGCTACACCTTC,CASSLSAFNYGYTF
TRBJ2-1,TRBV6-5,many,NA,TGTGCCAGCAGTTACTACGGGACAACCTTAGGCAATGAGCAGTTCTTC,CASSYYGTTLGNEQFF
TRBJ1-2,TRBV10-3,many,NA,TGTGCCATCGGAACAGCTAGTAACTATGGCTACACCTTC,CAIGTASNYGYTF